Sequencing of this T cell receptor beta chain was carried out in a study of lymphopenia after photon versus proton radiotherapy. This clone was counted between two and nine times. Its target is not known. The protocol was immunoSEQ multiplex PCR, while the TCRdb copy is restricted to in-frame clones and leaves out a portion. The sample shows approximately 7,200 clones, more than 85% of them seen only once. The CDR3 length is 14 residues. Losses at the gene ends were 4 bases for V and 3 bases for J; bases not matched to a gene: 2. The V gene's germline CDR1 is SQVTM and CDR2 ANQGSEA. General observations from the study: Relative stability marked proton patients; photon patients lost diversity and naive cells. Larger post-nadir TCR diversity loss correlated inversely with survival in deceased patients.

Source: peripheral blood, taken from a patient treated with photon-based radiotherapy. J is TRBJ2-3 and V is TRBV29-1, with 12 bases matching TRBD2. The receptor was derived from a woman between 70 and 85 years old with pancreatic cancer. The CDR3 DNA is TGCAGCGTTGCGGGGACTAGCGGGACAGATACGCAGTATTTT. Its protein is CSVAGTSGTDTQYF.